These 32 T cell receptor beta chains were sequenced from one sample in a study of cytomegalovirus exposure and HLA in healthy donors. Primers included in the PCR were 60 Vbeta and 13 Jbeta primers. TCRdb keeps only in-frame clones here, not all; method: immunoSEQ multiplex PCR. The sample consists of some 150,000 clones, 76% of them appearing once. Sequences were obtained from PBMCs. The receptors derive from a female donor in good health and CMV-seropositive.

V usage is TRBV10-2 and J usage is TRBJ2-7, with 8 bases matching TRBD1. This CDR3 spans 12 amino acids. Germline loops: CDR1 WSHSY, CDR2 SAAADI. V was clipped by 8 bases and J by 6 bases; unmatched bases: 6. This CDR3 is CASGGTGGEQYF. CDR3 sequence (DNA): TGCGCCAGCGGCGGAACAGGGGGCGAGCAGTACTTC.

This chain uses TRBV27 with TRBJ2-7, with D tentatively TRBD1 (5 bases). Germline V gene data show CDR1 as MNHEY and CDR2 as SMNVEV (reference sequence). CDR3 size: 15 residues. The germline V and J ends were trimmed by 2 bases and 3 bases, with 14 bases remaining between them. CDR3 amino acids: CASSLTLQGRYEQYF. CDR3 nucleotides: TGTGCCAGCAGTTTAACCCTTCAGGGTCGCTACGAGCAGTACTTC.

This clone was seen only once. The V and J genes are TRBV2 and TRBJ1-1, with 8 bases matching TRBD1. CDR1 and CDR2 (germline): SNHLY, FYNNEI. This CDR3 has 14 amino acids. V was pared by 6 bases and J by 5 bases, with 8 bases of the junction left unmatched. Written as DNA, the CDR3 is TGTGCCAGCAGCCCAGGGGGCGCGGGGACTGAAGCTTTCTTT. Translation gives CASSPGGAGTEAFF.

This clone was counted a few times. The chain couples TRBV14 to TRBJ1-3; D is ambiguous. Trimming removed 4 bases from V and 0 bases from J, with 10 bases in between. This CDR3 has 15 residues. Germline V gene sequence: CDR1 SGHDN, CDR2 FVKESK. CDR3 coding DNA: TGTGCCAGCAGCCGAGTGCGGAGCTCTGGAAACACCATATATTTT. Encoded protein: CASSRVRSSGNTIYF.

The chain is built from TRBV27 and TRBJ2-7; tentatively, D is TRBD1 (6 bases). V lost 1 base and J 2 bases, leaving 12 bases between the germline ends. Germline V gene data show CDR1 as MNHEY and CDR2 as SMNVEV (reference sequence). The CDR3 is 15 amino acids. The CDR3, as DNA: TGTGCCAGCAGTTTATTCCCGGACAGCACCTACGAGCAGTACTTC. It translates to CASSLFPDSTYEQYF.

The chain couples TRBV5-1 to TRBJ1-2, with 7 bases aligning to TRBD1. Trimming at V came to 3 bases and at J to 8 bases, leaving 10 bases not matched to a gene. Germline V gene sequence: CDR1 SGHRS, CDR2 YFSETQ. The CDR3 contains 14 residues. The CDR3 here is CASSYGQAQGGYTF. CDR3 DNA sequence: TGCGCCAGCAGCTACGGACAGGCCCAGGGAGGCTACACCTTC.

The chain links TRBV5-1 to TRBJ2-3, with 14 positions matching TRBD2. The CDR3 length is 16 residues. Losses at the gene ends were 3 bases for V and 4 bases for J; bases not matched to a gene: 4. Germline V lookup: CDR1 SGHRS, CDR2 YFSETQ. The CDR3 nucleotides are TGCGCCAGCAGCTCTGGACTAGCGGGAGGCGCAGATACGCAGTATTTT. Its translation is CASSSGLAGGADTQYF.

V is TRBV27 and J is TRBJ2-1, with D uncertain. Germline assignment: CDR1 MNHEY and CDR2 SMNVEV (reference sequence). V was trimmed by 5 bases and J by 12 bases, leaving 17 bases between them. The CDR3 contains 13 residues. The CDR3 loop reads CASSPTTPVGQFF. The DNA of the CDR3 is TGTGCCAGCAGTCCGACGACTCCCGTGGGGCAGTTCTTC.

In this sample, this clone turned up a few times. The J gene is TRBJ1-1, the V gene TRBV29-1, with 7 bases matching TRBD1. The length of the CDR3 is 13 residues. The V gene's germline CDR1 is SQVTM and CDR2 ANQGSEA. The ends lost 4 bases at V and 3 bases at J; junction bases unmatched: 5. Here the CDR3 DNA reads TGCAGCGTTGGTCCCACAGGGGACACTGAAGCTTTCTTT. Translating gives CSVGPTGDTEAFF.

The CDR3: CASRGGQVGGQPQHF. The DNA of the CDR3 is TGTGCCAGCAGGGGCGGACAGGTGGGGGGACAGCCCCAGCATTTT. The chain couples TRBV6-1 to TRBJ1-5, with TRBD1 matching over 7 bases. The junction had 12 bases not matched to a gene; V was cut back by 6 bases and J by 7 bases. The CDR3 covers 15 residues. The V gene's germline CDR1 is MNHNS and CDR2 SASEGT.

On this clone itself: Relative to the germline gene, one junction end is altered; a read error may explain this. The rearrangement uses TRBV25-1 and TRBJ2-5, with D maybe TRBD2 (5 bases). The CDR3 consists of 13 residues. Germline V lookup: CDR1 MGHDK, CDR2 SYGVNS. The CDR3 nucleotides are TGTGCCGGCAGTGAATTTAGCGTAGAGACCCAGTACTTC. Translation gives CAGSEFSVETQYF.

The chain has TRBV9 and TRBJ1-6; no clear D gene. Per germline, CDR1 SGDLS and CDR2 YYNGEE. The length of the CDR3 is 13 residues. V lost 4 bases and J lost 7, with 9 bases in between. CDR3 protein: CASSQRVNSPLHF. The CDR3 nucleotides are TGTGCCAGCAGCCAGAGGGTGAATTCACCCCTCCACTTT.

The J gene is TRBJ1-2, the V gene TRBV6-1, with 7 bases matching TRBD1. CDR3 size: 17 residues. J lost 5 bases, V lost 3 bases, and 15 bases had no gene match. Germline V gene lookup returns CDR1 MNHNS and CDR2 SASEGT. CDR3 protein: CASSDPRHPTGDYGYTF. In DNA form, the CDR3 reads TGTGCCAGCAGTGACCCTCGGCATCCCACAGGGGATTATGGCTACACCTTC.

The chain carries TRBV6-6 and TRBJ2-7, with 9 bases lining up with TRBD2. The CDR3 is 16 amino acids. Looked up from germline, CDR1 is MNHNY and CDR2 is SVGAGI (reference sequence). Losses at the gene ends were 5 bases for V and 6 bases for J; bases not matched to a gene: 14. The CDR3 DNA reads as TGTGCCAGCAGTCGCCCTCGAGCGGGAGGAGCTCTCGAGCAGTACTTC. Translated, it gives CASSRPRAGGALEQYF.

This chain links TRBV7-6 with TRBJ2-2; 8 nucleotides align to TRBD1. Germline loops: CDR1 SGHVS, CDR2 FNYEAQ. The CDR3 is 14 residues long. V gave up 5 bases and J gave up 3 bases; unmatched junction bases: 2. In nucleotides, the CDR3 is TGTGCCAGCAGCCCGGACAGGGACACCGGGGAGCTGTTTTTT. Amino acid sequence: CASSPDRDTGELFF.

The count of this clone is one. The CDR3 is CASSDVAAAGWTEAFF. CDR3 nucleotide sequence: TGTGCCAGCAGTGACGTGGCAGCGGCTGGGTGGACTGAAGCTTTCTTT. The rearrangement joins TRBV2 to TRBJ1-1; D is unresolved. V was pared by 3 bases and J by 5 bases, with 19 bases between. Germline V gene sequence: CDR1 SNHLY, CDR2 FYNNEI. The CDR3 runs 16 residues.

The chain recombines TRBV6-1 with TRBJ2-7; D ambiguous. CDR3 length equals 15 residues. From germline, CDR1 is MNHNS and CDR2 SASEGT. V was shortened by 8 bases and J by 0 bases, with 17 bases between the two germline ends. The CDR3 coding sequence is TGTGCCAGCTCTGGCGGCGTGGTTAGCTCCTACGAGCAGTACTTC. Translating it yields CASSGGVVSSYEQYF.

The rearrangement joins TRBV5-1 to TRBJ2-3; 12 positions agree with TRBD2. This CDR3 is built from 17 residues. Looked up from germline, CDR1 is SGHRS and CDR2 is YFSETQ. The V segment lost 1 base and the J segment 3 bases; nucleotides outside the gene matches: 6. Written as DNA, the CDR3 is TGCGCCAGCAGCTTGTCCCTAGCGGGGGGGAGTACAGATACGCAGTATTTT. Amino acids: CASSLSLAGGSTDTQYF.

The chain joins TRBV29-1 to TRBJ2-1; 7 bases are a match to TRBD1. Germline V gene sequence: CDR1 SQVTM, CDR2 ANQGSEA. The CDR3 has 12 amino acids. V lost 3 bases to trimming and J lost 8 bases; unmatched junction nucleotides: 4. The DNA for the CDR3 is TGCAGCGTTGACACAGGGGCTGATGAGCAGTTCTTC. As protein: CSVDTGADEQFF.

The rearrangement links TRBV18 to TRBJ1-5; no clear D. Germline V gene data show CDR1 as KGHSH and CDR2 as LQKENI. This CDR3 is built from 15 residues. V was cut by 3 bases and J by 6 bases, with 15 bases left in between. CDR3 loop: CASSPGEGGTQPQHF. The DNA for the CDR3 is TGTGCCAGCTCACCCGGGGAGGGTGGCACTCAGCCCCAGCATTTT.

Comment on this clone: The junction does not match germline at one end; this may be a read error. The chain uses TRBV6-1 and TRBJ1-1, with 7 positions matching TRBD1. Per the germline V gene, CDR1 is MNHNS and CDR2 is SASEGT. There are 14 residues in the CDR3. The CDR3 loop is CASSEGGPARGSLF. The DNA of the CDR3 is TGTGCCAGCAGTGAAGGTGGGCCGGCCAGGGGGTCCCTCTTT.

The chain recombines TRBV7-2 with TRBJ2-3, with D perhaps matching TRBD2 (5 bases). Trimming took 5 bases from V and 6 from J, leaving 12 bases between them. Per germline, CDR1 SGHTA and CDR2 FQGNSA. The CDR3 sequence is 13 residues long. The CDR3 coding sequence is TGTGCCAGCAGCCCCGCCCCGGGGGATACGCAGTATTTT. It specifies CASSPAPGDTQYF. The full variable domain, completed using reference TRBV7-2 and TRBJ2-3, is GAGVSQSPSNKVTEKGKDVELRCDPISGHTALYWYRQSLGQGLEFLIYFQGNSAPDKSGLPSDRFSAERTGGSVSTLTIQRTQQEDSAVYLCASSPAPGDTQYFGPGTRLTVL.

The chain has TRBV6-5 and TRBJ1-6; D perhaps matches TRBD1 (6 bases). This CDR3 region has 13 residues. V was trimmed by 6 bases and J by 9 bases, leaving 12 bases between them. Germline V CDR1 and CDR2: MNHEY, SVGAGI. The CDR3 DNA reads TGTGCCAGCAGCCGGGACAACAGTTCACCCCTCCACTTT. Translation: CASSRDNSSPLHF.

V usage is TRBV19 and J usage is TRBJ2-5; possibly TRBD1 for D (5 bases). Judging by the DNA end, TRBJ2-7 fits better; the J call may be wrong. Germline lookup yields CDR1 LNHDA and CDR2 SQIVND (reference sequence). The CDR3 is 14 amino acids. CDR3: CASSTDKQTYEQYF. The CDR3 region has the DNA TGTGCCAGTAGTACGGACAAACAAACCTACGAGCAGTACTTC.

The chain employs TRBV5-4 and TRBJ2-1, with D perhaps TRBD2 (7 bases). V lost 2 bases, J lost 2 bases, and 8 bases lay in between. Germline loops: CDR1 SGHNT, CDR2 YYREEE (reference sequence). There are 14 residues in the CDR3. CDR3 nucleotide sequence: TGTGCCAGCAGCTTCGGGGGGCCCTACAATGAGCAGTTCTTC. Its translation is CASSFGGPYNEQFF.

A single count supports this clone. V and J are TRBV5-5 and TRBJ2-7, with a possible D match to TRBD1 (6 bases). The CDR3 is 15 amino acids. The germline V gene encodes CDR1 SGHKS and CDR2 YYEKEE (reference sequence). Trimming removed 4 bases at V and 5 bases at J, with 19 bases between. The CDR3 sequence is CASSTEDSGSDEQYF. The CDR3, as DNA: TGTGCCAGCAGCACCGAGGACAGCGGTTCCGACGAGCAGTACTTC.

Here the CDR3 DNA reads TGTGCCACCAGCGGACCGCTCCGGGATTTGACTGAAGCTTTCTTT. As protein: CATSGPLRDLTEAFF. The chain links TRBV15 to TRBJ1-1; D remains ambiguous. V was clipped by 5 bases and J by 5 bases, with 18 bases between them. Germline-derived CDR1 and CDR2 are LNHNV and YYDKDF (reference sequence). This CDR3 spans 15 amino acids.

DNA of the CDR3: TGTGCCAGCAGCCGCTCGGACAGCCTCCTCAACGAGCAGTACTTC. Amino acids: CASSRSDSLLNEQYF. The chain is built from TRBV11-2 and TRBJ2-7; possibly TRBD1 for D (6 bases). V gave up 5 bases and J gave up 5 bases, with 19 bases separating them. The CDR3 contains 15 residues. CDR1 and CDR2 from the germline V gene are SGHAT and FQNNGV.

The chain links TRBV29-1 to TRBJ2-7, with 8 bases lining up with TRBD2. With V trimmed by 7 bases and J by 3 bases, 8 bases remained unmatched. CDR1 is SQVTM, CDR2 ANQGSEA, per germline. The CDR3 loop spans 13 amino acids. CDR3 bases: TGCAGCGCGGGAGGGGTTCCTCACTACGAGCAGTACTTC. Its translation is CSAGGVPHYEQYF.

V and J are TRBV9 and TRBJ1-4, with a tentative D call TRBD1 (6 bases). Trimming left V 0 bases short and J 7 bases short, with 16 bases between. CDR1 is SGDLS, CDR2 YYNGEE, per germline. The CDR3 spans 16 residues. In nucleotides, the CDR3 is TGTGCCAGCAGCGTAGAGTATGGGGGCGGAGGTGAAAAACTGTTTTTT. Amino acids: CASSVEYGGGGEKLFF.

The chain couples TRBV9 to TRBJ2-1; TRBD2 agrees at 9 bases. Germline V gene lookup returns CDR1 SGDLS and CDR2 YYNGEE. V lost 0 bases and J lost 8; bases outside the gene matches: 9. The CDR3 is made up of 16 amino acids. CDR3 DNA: TGTGCCAGCAGCGTAGAAGGGACTAGCAAGTTGGATGAGCAGTTCTTC. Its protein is CASSVEGTSKLDEQFF. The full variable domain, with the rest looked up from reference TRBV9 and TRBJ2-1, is DSGVTQTPKHLITATGQRVTLRCSPRSGDLSVYWYQQSLDQGLQFLIQYYNGEERAKGNILERFSAQQFPDLHSELNLSSLELGDSALYFCASSVEGTSKLDEQFFGPGTRLTVL.

The CDR3 coding sequence is TGTGCCAGCAGTGAACACCCCGCAGGGGGCAGGGTGGAAGCTTTCTTT. Translating gives CASSEHPAGGRVEAFF. The chain carries TRBV6-1 and TRBJ1-1; 8 bases are shared with TRBD1. V shed 2 bases, J shed 8 bases, and the junction held 13 bases outside the gene matches. There are 16 residues in the CDR3. In germline, CDR1 is MNHNS, CDR2 SASEGT.